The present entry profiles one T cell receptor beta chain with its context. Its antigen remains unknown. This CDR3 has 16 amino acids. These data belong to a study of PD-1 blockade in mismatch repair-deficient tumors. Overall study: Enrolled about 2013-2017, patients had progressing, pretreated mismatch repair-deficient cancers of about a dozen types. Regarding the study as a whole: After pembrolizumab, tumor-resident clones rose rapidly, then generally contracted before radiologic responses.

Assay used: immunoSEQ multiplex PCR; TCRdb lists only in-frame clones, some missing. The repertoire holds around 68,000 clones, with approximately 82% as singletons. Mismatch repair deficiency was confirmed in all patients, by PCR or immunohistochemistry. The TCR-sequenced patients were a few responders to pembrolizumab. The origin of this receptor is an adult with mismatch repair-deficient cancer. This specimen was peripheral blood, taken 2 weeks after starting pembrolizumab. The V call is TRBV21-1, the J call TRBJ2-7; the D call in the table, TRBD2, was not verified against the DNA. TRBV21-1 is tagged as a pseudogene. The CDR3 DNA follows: TGTGCCAGCAGCCAAACTCCCTTTTTCCTGTACTACGAGCAGTACTTC. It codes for CASSQTPFFLYYEQYF.